This T cell receptor beta chain was found in a study of cytomegalovirus exposure and HLA in healthy donors. Primers for the PCR totalled 60 Vbeta and 13 Jbeta. Method: immunoSEQ multiplex PCR; TCRdb's copy keeps in-frame clones and lacks some. The sample includes tens of thousands of clones. The CDR3 sequence is 14 residues long. Trimming removed 3 bases at V and 4 bases at J, with 9 bases between. Germline V gene sequence: CDR1 LNHNV, CDR2 YYDKDF (reference sequence). The genes are TRBV15 and TRBJ2-2; no clear D gene. Specimen: PBMCs. The sequence derives from a middle-aged woman in good health and CMV-seropositive. The CDR3 region has the DNA TGTGCCACCAGCAGGAGCTATTCCACCGGGGAGCTGTTTTTT. Encoded protein: CATSRSYSTGELFF.